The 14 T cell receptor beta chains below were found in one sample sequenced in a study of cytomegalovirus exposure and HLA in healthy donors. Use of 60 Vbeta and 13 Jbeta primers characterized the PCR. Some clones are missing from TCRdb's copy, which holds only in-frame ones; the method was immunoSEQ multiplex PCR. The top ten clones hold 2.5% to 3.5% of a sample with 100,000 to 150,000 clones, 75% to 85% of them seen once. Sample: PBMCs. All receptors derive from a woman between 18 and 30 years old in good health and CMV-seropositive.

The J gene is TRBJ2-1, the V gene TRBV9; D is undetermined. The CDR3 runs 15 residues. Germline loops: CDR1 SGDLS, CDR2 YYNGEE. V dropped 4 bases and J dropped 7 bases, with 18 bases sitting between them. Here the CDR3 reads CASSPGLGFENEQFF. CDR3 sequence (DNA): TGTGCCAGCAGCCCCGGGTTGGGTTTTGAAAATGAGCAGTTCTTC.

DNA of the CDR3: TGTGCCAGCAGTGAACAGGGAAGGAAGAATTCACCCCTCCACTTT. It specifies CASSEQGRKNSPLHF. V usage is TRBV6-4 and J usage is TRBJ1-6, with D possibly being TRBD1 (6 bases). CDR3 length: 15 amino acids. The V gene's germline CDR1 is MRHNA and CDR2 SNTAGT. V lost 3 bases and J lost 7, with 13 bases in between.

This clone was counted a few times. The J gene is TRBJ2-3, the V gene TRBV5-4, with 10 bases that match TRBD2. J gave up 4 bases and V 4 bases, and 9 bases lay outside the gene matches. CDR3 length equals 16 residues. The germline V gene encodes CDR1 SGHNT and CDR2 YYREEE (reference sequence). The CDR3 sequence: CASSLGLAGDADTQYF. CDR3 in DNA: TGTGCCAGCAGCCTTGGGCTAGCGGGGGACGCAGATACGCAGTATTTT.

For the CDR3, the DNA is TGTGCCAGCGGATATTCAGGCTCCTCTGGAAACACCATATATTTT. Translation: CASGYSGSSGNTIYF. The rearrangement joins TRBV5-6 to TRBJ1-3; D call uncertain. Germline CDR1 is SGHDT and CDR2 is YYEEEE. The V gene lost 7 bases and the J gene lost 0 bases, with 14 bases spanning the gap. The CDR3 has 15 amino acids.

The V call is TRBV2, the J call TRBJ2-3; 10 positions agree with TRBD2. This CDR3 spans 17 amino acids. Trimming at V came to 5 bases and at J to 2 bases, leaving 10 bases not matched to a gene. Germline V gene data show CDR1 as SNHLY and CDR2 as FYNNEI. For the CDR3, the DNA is TGTGCCAGCAGTCCCTACCAGACTAGCGGGTACACAGATACGCAGTATTTT. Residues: CASSPYQTSGYTDTQYF.

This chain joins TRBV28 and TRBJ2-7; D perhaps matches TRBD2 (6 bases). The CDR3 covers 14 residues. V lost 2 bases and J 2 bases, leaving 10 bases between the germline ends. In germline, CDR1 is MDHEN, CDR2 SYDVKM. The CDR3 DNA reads TGTGCCAGCAGTTTAGTCGGGGGACCCTACGAGCAGTACTTC. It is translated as CASSLVGGPYEQYF.

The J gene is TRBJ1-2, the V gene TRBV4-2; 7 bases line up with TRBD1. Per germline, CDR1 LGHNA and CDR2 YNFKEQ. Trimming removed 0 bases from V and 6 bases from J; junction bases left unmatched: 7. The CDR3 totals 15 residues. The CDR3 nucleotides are TGTGCCAGCAGCCAAGATACAGGGGAAGGTAATGGCTACACCTTC. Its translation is CASSQDTGEGNGYTF.

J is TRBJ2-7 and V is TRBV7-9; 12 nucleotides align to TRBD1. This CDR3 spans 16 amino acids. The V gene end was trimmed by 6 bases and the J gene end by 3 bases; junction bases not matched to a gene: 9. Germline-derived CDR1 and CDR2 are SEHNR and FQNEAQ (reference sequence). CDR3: CASRPGQGAKSYEQYF. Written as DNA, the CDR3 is TGTGCCAGCAGACCGGGACAGGGGGCAAAAAGCTACGAGCAGTACTTC.

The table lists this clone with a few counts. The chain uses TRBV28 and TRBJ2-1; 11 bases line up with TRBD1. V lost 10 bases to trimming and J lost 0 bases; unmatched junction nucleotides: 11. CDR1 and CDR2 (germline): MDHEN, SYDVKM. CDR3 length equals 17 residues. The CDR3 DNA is TGTGCCACCTCCGGGACAGGGGGTTCCCACTCCTACAATGAGCAGTTCTTC. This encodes CATSGTGGSHSYNEQFF.

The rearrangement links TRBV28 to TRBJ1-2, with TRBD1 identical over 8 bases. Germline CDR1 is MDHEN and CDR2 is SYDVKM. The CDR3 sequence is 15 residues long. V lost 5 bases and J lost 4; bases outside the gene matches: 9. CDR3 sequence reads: CASSPETGTGYGYTF. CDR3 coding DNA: TGTGCCAGCAGTCCAGAAACCGGGACAGGCTATGGCTACACCTTC.

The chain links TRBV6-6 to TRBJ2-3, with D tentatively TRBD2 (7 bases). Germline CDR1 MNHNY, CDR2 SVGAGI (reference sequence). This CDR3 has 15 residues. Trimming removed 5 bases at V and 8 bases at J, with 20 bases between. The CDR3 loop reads CASSPLKGGPRTQYF. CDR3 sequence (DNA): TGTGCCAGCAGTCCTCTAAAGGGGGGGCCCCGTACGCAGTATTTT.

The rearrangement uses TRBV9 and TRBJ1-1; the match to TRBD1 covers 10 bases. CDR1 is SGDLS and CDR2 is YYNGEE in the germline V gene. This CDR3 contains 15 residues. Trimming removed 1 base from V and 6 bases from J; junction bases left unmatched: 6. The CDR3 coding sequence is TGTGCCAGCAGCGTATCTCGGGACAGGGGCTCTGAAGCTTTCTTT. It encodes CASSVSRDRGSEAFF.

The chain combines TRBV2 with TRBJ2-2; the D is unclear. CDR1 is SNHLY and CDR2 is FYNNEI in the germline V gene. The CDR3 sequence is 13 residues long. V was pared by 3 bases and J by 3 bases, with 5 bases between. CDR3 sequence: CASSDSDTGELFF. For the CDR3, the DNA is TGTGCCAGCAGTGATTCGGACACCGGGGAGCTGTTTTTT.

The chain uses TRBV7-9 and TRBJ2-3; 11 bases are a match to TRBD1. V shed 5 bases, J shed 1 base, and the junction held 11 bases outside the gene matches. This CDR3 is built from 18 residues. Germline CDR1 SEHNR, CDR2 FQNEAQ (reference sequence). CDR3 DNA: TGTGCCAGCAGCCCCGTCCCGGGACAGGGGGGACGCACAGATACGCAGTATTTT. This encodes CASSPVPGQGGRTDTQYF. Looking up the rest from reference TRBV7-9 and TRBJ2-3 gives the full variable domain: DTGVSQNPRHKITKRGQNVTFRCDPISEHNRLYWYRQTLGQGPEFLTYFQNEAQLEKSRLLSDRFSAERPKGSFSTLEIQRTEQGDSAMYLCASSPVPGQGGRTDTQYFGPGTRLTVL.